The next 21 T cell receptor beta chains were all read from a single sample in a study of blood T cell dynamics during melanoma immunotherapy. This table comes from immunoSEQ multiplex PCR, and its TCRdb copy is limited to in-frame clones, with some not included. The sample has approximately 23,000 clones, 89% seen once. The time point here: pre-treatment baseline. The starting material was blood, obtained from a patient treated with checkpoint blockade. Every receptor here comes from a human donor with melanoma.

The chain recombines TRBV4-2 with TRBJ2-7; no firm D call. With 1 base removed from V and 4 bases from J, the gap between germline ends came to 14 bases. CDR1 is LGHNA and CDR2 is YNFKEQ in the germline V gene. CDR3 length: 15 residues. CDR3 nucleotides: TGTGCCAGCAGCCAAGCTTCTAGGTCGGAGTACGAGCAGTACTTC. It codes for CASSQASRSEYEQYF.

The chain has TRBV5-4 and TRBJ2-2; D uncertain. V was clipped by 2 bases and J by 7 bases, with 6 bases between them. This CDR3 contains 12 residues. Germline lookup yields CDR1 SGHNT and CDR2 YYREEE (reference sequence). CDR3 bases: TGTGCCAGCAGCTTTTTATACGGGGAGCTGTTTTTT. Protein: CASSFLYGELFF.

The chain employs TRBV5-1 and TRBJ2-3, with TRBD2 as a possible D gene (6 bases). Germline CDR1 is SGHRS and CDR2 is YFSETQ. V was trimmed by 4 bases and J by 2 bases, leaving 14 bases between them. The CDR3 runs to 15 residues. For the CDR3, the DNA is TGCGCCAGCAGCAGGCAGGCGGGATCCACAGATACGCAGTATTTT. Translation gives CASSRQAGSTDTQYF. The variable domain in full, with the rest retrieved from reference TRBV5-1 and TRBJ2-3, is KAGVTQTPRYLIKTRGQQVTLSCSPISGHRSVSWYQQTPGQGLQFLFEYFSETQRNKGNFPGRFSGRQFSNSRSEMNVSTLELGDSALYLCASSRQAGSTDTQYFGPGTRLTVL.

This clone appeared a single time. The chain employs TRBV18 and TRBJ2-5; a possible D gene is TRBD1 (5 bases). CDR3 length: 15 amino acids. Germline loops: CDR1 KGHSH, CDR2 LQKENI. Trimming removed 1 base from V and 2 bases from J, with 11 bases in between. In DNA, the CDR3 is TGTGCCAGCTCACCACGGGCAGGGCAACAAGAGACCCAGTACTTC. Amino acids: CASSPRAGQQETQYF. The whole variable domain, filled in from reference TRBV18 and TRBJ2-5, reads NAGVMQNPRHLVRRRGQEARLRCSPMKGHSHVYWYRQLPEEGLKFMVYLQKENIIDESGMPKERFSAEFPKEGPSILRIQQVVRGDSAAYFCASSPRAGQQETQYFGPGTRLLVL.

J is TRBJ2-5 and V is TRBV5-5; D is undetermined. V lost 1 base to trimming and J lost 5 bases, with 9 bases between them. The germline gives CDR1 SGHKS, CDR2 YYEKEE (reference sequence). This CDR3 comprises 13 residues. The DNA for the CDR3 is TGTGCCAGCAGCTTGTCCCTGCGGGAGACCCAGTACTTC. This codes for CASSLSLRETQYF.

The gene calls are TRBV19 and TRBJ1-1, with D perhaps TRBD1 (6 bases). Deletions cut 4 bases from V and 5 bases from J, with 17 bases between. The CDR3 sequence is 15 residues long. The germline CDR1 and CDR2 sequences are LNHDA and SQIVND (reference sequence). CDR3 loop: CASSRAKTGMTEAFF. The CDR3 DNA follows: TGTGCCAGTAGTAGAGCCAAGACAGGAATGACTGAAGCTTTCTTT.

CDR3 protein: CASSMGQAYEQYF. The DNA for the CDR3 is TGTGCCAGTAGTATGGGGCAGGCCTACGAGCAGTACTTC. This rearrangement joins TRBV19 to TRBJ2-7, with a possible D match to TRBD1 (5 bases). Germline-derived CDR1 and CDR2 are LNHDA and SQIVND (reference sequence). CDR3 length equals 13 residues. The V and J ends lost 3 bases and 2 bases respectively, with 8 bases between them.

This clone was observed a handful of times. The genes are TRBV5-1 and TRBJ2-1, with 14 nucleotides matching TRBD2. CDR1 and CDR2 from the germline V gene are SGHRS and YFSETQ. The CDR3 has 14 amino acids. V lost 8 bases and J lost 8; bases outside the gene matches: 6. The CDR3 DNA sequence: TGCGCCAGTAGGGGGACTAGCGGGAGTGATGAGCAGTTCTTC. Its protein product is CASRGTSGSDEQFF.

The CDR3 sequence is CASSLRDSYSYEQYF. The CDR3 DNA sequence: TGTGCCAGCAGCCTAAGGGACAGCTACTCCTACGAGCAGTACTTC. V usage is TRBV11-3 and J usage is TRBJ2-7; 7 bases align to TRBD1. The CDR3 runs to 15 residues. Germline V lookup: CDR1 SGHNT, CDR2 YENEEA. V was pared by 5 bases and J by 0 bases, with 7 bases of the junction left unmatched.

The CDR3 nucleotides read TGTGCCAGCAGCGGACTGGGGGCAGGGAGCTATGGCTACACCTTC. This encodes CASSGLGAGSYGYTF. This chain connects TRBV9 to TRBJ1-2; a possible D gene is TRBD1 (6 bases). CDR3 length equals 15 residues. The V gene's germline CDR1 is SGDLS and CDR2 YYNGEE. With 3 bases removed from V and 4 bases from J, the gap between germline ends came to 16 bases. Variable domain in full (rest from reference TRBV9 and TRBJ1-2): DSGVTQTPKHLITATGQRVTLRCSPRSGDLSVYWYQQSLDQGLQFLIQYYNGEERAKGNILERFSAQQFPDLHSELNLSSLELGDSALYFCASSGLGAGSYGYTFGSGTRLTVV.

Here the CDR3 DNA reads TGTGCCAGCAGCTTTGGGTCGTCACCCCTCCACTTT. Translating gives CASSFGSSPLHF. The gene calls are TRBV7-2 and TRBJ1-6; the D is unclear. Trimming took off 3 bases at V and 10 bases at J, with 7 bases between the two ends. The CDR3 has 12 amino acids. From germline, CDR1 is SGHTA and CDR2 FQGNSA. Full variable domain (missing parts from reference TRBV7-2 and TRBJ1-6): GAGVSQSPSNKVTEKGKDVELRCDPISGHTALYWYRQSLGQGLEFLIYFQGNSAPDKSGLPSDRFSAERTGGSVSTLTIQRTQQEDSAVYLCASSFGSSPLHFGNGTRLTVT.

This clone was detected only once. The J gene is TRBJ1-2, the V gene TRBV10-2; D possibly corresponds to TRBD1 (5 bases). The germline gives CDR1 WSHSY, CDR2 SAAADI. The CDR3 spans 16 residues. Trimming pared 3 bases from V and 2 bases from J, leaving 16 bases between. The CDR3 protein is CASSEFVQGGNYGYTF. The CDR3 region has the DNA TGCGCCAGCAGTGAATTTGTGCAGGGAGGCAACTATGGCTACACCTTC.

The chain carries TRBV5-6 and TRBJ1-5, with TRBD1 matching 7 bases. The junction had 7 bases not matched to a gene; V was cut back by 4 bases and J by 0 bases. CDR3 length equals 16 residues. Looked up from germline, CDR1 is SGHDT and CDR2 is YYEEEE. The CDR3 reads CASSRGQDRSNQPQHF. In DNA, the CDR3 is TGTGCCAGCAGCCGCGGACAGGACCGTAGCAATCAGCCCCAGCATTTT.

The count of this clone is one. Here the CDR3 DNA reads TGTGCCAGTAGTATCCGGGGATTAAGAGGAGATACGCAGTATTTT. Protein sequence: CASSIRGLRGDTQYF. The chain is built from TRBV19 and TRBJ2-3, with TRBD2 as a possible D gene (5 bases). The CDR3 covers 15 residues. Germline-derived CDR1 and CDR2 are LNHDA and SQIVND (reference sequence). V was cut by 3 bases and J by 5 bases, with 15 bases left in between.

V and J are TRBV2 and TRBJ2-7; 9 bases align to TRBD1. The CDR3 has 14 amino acids. J was trimmed by 1 base and V by 6 bases; bases with no gene match: 4. Germline assignment: CDR1 SNHLY and CDR2 FYNNEI. Written as DNA, the CDR3 is TGTGCCAGCAGGGGGACAGGGAGTTCCTACGAGCAGTACTTC. Its protein is CASRGTGSSYEQYF. Looking up the rest from reference TRBV2 and TRBJ2-7 gives the full variable domain: EPEVTQTPSHQVTQMGQEVILRCVPISNHLYFYWYRQILGQKVEFLVSFYNNEISEKSEIFDDQFSVERPDGSNFTLKIRSTKLEDSAMYFCASRGTGSSYEQYFGPGTRLTVT.

J is TRBJ2-7 and V is TRBV20-1, with D hard to call. The CDR3 runs to 11 residues. V gave up 3 bases and J gave up 3 bases, with 6 bases separating them. Germline V lookup: CDR1 DFQATT, CDR2 SNEGSKA (reference sequence). CDR3 nucleotide sequence: TGCAGTGCTAGTCCGGACTACGAGCAGTACTTC. Protein sequence: CSASPDYEQYF.

The chain uses TRBV6-1 and TRBJ2-7; D remains ambiguous. The V end lost 8 bases, the J end lost 1 base, and 9 bases lay between the germline ends. The CDR3 has 12 amino acids. Germline loops: CDR1 MNHNS, CDR2 SASEGT. The CDR3 DNA reads as TGTGCCAGCCAGGCCCTATCCTACGAGCAGTACTTC. Amino acids: CASQALSYEQYF.

The chain joins TRBV7-9 to TRBJ1-5; TRBD1 is a possible D gene (6 bases). CDR3 size: 13 residues. The V gene lost 5 bases and the J gene lost 6 bases, with 11 bases spanning the gap. Germline-derived CDR1 and CDR2 are SEHNR and FQNEAQ (reference sequence). The CDR3 loop reads CASSREGGQPQHF. The CDR3 coding sequence is TGTGCCAGCAGCCGGGAGGGGGGTCAGCCCCAGCATTTT.

The gene calls are TRBV27 and TRBJ2-1; 14 bases fit TRBD2. This CDR3 is 14 amino acids long. Germline V CDR1 and CDR2: MNHEY, SMNVEV (reference sequence). V gave up 6 bases and J gave up 9 bases; unmatched junction bases: 4. CDR3 nucleotides: TGTGCCAGCAGGGGACTAGCGGGGGTGGCTGAGCAGTTCTTC. This codes for CASRGLAGVAEQFF.

The V call is TRBV21-1, the J call TRBJ2-2; whether TRBD1, the table's D call, matches the DNA was not checked. TRBV21-1 is listed as a pseudogene. The CDR3 runs 19 residues. The CDR3 loop is CASSTTPYRGAVNTGELFF. CDR3 DNA: TGTGCCAGCAGCACAACACCCTACAGGGGAGCGGTGAACACCGGGGAGCTGTTTTTT.

The chain uses TRBV6-8 and TRBJ2-7; 8 bases are a match to TRBD2. V dropped 9 bases and J dropped 1; count of bases not matched to a gene: 11. This CDR3 has 15 amino acids. In germline, CDR1 is MNHGY, CDR2 SAAAGT. The CDR3 coding sequence is TGTGCCAGTCCTTTTTCCCCGGGGGGGTCCTACGAGCAGTACTTC. Translation: CASPFSPGGSYEQYF.